The clone carrying this T cell receptor (beta chain) was counted a few times. The sample is drawn from a study of beta chain features in type 1 diabetes. Expressed TCRB transcripts were sequenced because the isolated RNA had all been reverse transcribed beforehand. Profiling relied on immunoSEQ multiplex PCR, and the TCRdb table lists in-frame clones only, not all of them. The sample includes 150,000 or so clones, approximately 9.1% of them seen just once. The receptor was derived from a woman aged 18-29 years in good health. Sequencing was performed on central memory CD4+ T cells from blood.

CDR3 DNA sequence: TGTGCCAGCAGTTGGGACAGGGGGTCAGCAGATACGCAGTATTTT. Translating gives CASSWDRGSADTQYF. The genes are TRBV9 and TRBJ2-3; 11 positions match TRBD1. This CDR3 comprises 15 residues. Trimming cost V 5 bases and J 4 bases; bases outside gene matches: 6. Germline V CDR1 and CDR2: SGDLS, YYNGEE.